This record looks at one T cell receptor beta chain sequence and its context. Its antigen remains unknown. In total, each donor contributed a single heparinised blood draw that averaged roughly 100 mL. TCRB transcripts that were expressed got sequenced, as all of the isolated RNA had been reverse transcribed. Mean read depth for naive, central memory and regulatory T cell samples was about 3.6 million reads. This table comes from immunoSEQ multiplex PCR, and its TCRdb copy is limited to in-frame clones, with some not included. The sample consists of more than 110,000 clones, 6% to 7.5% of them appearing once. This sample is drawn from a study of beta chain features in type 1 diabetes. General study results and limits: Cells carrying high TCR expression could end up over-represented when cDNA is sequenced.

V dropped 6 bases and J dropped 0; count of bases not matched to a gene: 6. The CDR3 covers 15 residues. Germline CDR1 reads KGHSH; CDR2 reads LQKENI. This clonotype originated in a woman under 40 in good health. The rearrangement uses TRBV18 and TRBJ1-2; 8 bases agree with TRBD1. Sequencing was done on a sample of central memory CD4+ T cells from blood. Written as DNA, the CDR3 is TGTGCCAGCTCGCCAGAGGGACAGGCTAACTATGGCTACACCTTC. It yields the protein CASSPEGQANYGYTF.